The present TCR beta chain was sequenced within a study of cytomegalovirus exposure and HLA in healthy donors. Trimming removed 3 bases from V and 0 bases from J, with 12 bases in between. Germline V gene data show CDR1 as SGDLS and CDR2 as YYNGEE. The CDR3 runs 15 residues. The PCR made use of 60 Vbeta and 13 Jbeta primers. Repertoires were generated with immunoSEQ multiplex PCR, while TCRdb's copy carries only in-frame clones and drops some. The sample contains around 190,000 clones, around 80% of which appear only once. Sequences were obtained from PBMCs. The rearrangement uses TRBV9 and TRBJ2-5; maybe TRBD2 (6 bases). The source is a man in his forties or fifties in good health and CMV-seronegative. The CDR3 reads CASSATSRHQETQYF. As DNA, the CDR3 is TGTGCCAGCAGCGCTACTAGCCGACACCAAGAGACCCAGTACTTC.